Below, 17 T cell receptor beta chains from the same sample are listed, as sequenced in a study of CD8+ T cells in alopecia areata. Treatment here: oral pan-JAK inhibitor, 5-10 mg twice daily. After isolation, RNA underwent reverse transcription to generate cDNA as the sequencing template. The table came from immunoSEQ multiplex PCR; TCRdb's copy has only in-frame clones and leaves some out. The data hold 35,000 to 45,000 clones, with 80% to 95% observed a single time. Here the sequenced sample was CD8+ T cells sorted from blood, taken at week 24, from a patient treated with tofacitinib. These receptors were obtained from a human donor with alopecia areata.

V gene TRBV13 combines with J gene TRBJ2-7; TRBD1 matches at 8 bases. V lost 0 bases and J lost 6; bases outside the gene matches: 4. The length of the CDR3 is 14 residues. Germline V CDR1 and CDR2: PRHDT, FYEKMQ (reference sequence). The CDR3 here is CASSLGPQGAEQYF. CDR3 nucleotide sequence: TGTGCCAGCAGCTTAGGGCCCCAGGGGGCCGAGCAGTACTTC.

This clone has a handful of counts. The rearrangement links TRBV6-4 to TRBJ2-5; no firm D call. The germline V gene has CDR1 MRHNA and CDR2 SNTAGT. The CDR3 totals 13 residues. V lost 5 bases and J lost 0, with 7 bases in between. As DNA, the CDR3 is TGTGCCAGCAGTACAGCTGACCAAGAGACCCAGTACTTC. Translating it yields CASSTADQETQYF.

V gene TRBV30 combines with J gene TRBJ1-2; D unclear. The length of the CDR3 is 12 residues. The V gene lost 3 bases and the J gene lost 0 bases, with 5 bases spanning the gap. CDR1 GTSNPN and CDR2 SVGIG come from the germline V gene (reference sequence). The CDR3 sequence is CAWSPTNYGYTF. In DNA form, the CDR3 reads TGTGCCTGGAGCCCAACTAACTATGGCTACACCTTC.

V and J are TRBV27 and TRBJ1-1, with unresolved D. Germline lookup yields CDR1 MNHEY and CDR2 SMNVEV (reference sequence). The CDR3 sequence is 14 residues long. V lost 1 base to trimming and J lost 5 bases, with 11 bases between them. The CDR3 reads CASSLYDMRTEAFF. The CDR3 region has the DNA TGTGCCAGCAGTTTATACGACATGAGGACTGAAGCTTTCTTT.

The chain recombines TRBV10-3 with TRBJ2-6; D gene ambiguous. The CDR3 spans 15 residues. Trimming left V 11 bases short and J 4 bases short, with 18 bases between. The germline gives CDR1 ENHRY, CDR2 SYGVKD. The CDR3 bases are TGTGCCTCTGAACCGAGCAAATCCGGGGCCAACGTCCTGACTTTC. Its protein is CASEPSKSGANVLTF.

The chain is built from TRBV6-1 and TRBJ2-7; 8 bases agree with TRBD1. The V segment lost 7 bases and the J segment 2 bases; nucleotides outside the gene matches: 4. The CDR3 is 13 residues long. Germline V CDR1 and CDR2: MNHNS, SASEGT. The CDR3 DNA reads TGTGCCAGCATCGACAGGGGTGCCTACGAGCAGTACTTC. Translating gives CASIDRGAYEQYF.

This clone was found once. The CDR3 reads CASSWTGGTGELFF. CDR3 sequence (DNA): TGTGCCAGCAGCTGGACAGGGGGCACCGGGGAGCTGTTTTTT. The chain combines TRBV9 with TRBJ2-2; 10 bases map to TRBD1. The J segment lost 4 bases and the V segment lost 4 bases, leaving 1 base of the junction unmatched. The CDR3 has 14 residues. CDR1 and CDR2 (germline): SGDLS, YYNGEE. The whole variable domain, remainder taken from reference TRBV9 and TRBJ2-2, is DSGVTQTPKHLITATGQRVTLRCSPRSGDLSVYWYQQSLDQGLQFLIQYYNGEERAKGNILERFSAQQFPDLHSELNLSSLELGDSALYFCASSWTGGTGELFFGEGSRLTVL.

The V call is TRBV2, the J call TRBJ2-3; D uncertain. Germline CDR1 SNHLY, CDR2 FYNNEI. The CDR3 is 16 amino acids. V gave up 7 bases and J gave up 2 bases, with 19 bases separating them. The CDR3 region is CASMDGGATFTDTQYF. In DNA form, the CDR3 reads TGTGCCAGCATGGATGGCGGCGCTACCTTCACAGATACGCAGTATTTT.

CDR3 residues: CASSYPQGGGEETQYF. The CDR3 DNA reads as TGTGCCAGCAGCTACCCCCAGGGCGGGGGGGAAGAGACCCAGTACTTC. V usage is TRBV7-9 and J usage is TRBJ2-5; 9 bases map to TRBD2. The V segment lost 4 bases and the J segment 3 bases; nucleotides outside the gene matches: 9. CDR1 is SEHNR, CDR2 FQNEAQ, per germline (reference sequence). The CDR3 consists of 16 residues.

J is TRBJ1-2 and V is TRBV7-8, with a possible D match to TRBD1 (6 bases). The V gene's germline CDR1 is SGHVS and CDR2 FQNEAQ. The CDR3 runs 16 residues. Between the trimmed V and J ends, which lost 5 bases and 6 bases, there was a span of 22 bases. This CDR3 is CASSTYRASSIDGYTF. The CDR3 region has the DNA TGTGCCAGCAGCACGTACAGGGCCTCCTCAATTGATGGCTACACCTTC.

The chain recombines TRBV9 with TRBJ2-1, with a tentative D call TRBD2 (5 bases). In germline, CDR1 is SGDLS, CDR2 YYNGEE. The CDR3 is made up of 15 amino acids. The V end lost 2 bases, the J end lost 0 bases, and 9 bases lay between the germline ends. The CDR3 DNA reads TGTGCCAGCAGCGTGTGGGAGAGCTCCTACAATGAGCAGTTCTTC. Translating it yields CASSVWESSYNEQFF.

This clone was observed a handful of times. A junction end diverges from the germline sequence, so it may reflect a read error. This chain joins TRBV7-2 and TRBJ2-1; 13 positions match TRBD2. Looked up from germline, CDR1 is SGHTA and CDR2 is FQGNSA. The CDR3 contains 18 residues. The CDR3 region is CASSLSGPGTSGDNEQFF. Written as DNA, the CDR3 is TGTGCTAGCAGCTTATCAGGTCCCGGGACTAGCGGGGACAATGAGCAGTTCTTC.

V gene TRBV25-1 combines with J gene TRBJ2-7; no definite D call. The germline V gene has CDR1 MGHDK and CDR2 SYGVNS. The ends were cut back, 10 bases at V and 3 bases at J, with 7 bases in the middle. The CDR3 contains 10 residues. This chain's CDR3 is CATSGYEQYF. The CDR3 coding sequence is TGTGCCACCTCAGGCTACGAGCAGTACTTC.

J is TRBJ2-6 and V is TRBV7-9; no firm D call. Germline CDR1 reads SEHNR; CDR2 reads FQNEAQ (reference sequence). With 3 bases removed from V and 0 bases from J, the gap between germline ends came to 6 bases. This CDR3 has 15 amino acids. The CDR3 loop is CASSFSSSGANVLTF. The DNA of the CDR3 is TGTGCCAGCAGCTTTTCTAGCTCTGGGGCCAACGTCCTGACTTTC. Together with reference TRBV7-9 and TRBJ2-6, the CDR3 gives the full variable domain: DTGVSQNPRHKITKRGQNVTFRCDPISEHNRLYWYRQTLGQGPEFLTYFQNEAQLEKSRLLSDRFSAERPKGSFSTLEIQRTEQGDSAMYLCASSFSSSGANVLTFGAGSRLTVL.

This sequence joins TRBV4-3 and TRBJ2-3, with 10 bases that match TRBD1. Germline CDR1 reads LGHNA; CDR2 reads YSLEER. V was pared by 0 bases and J by 4 bases, with 10 bases of the junction left unmatched. CDR3 length equals 18 residues. The CDR3 DNA reads TGCGCCAGCAGCCAAGATCGAGGGACAGGGGTGTTTGCAGATACGCAGTATTTT. Translated: CASSQDRGTGVFADTQYF.

This sequence joins TRBV2 and TRBJ1-1; 8 nucleotides agree with TRBD1. Trimming at V came to 2 bases and at J to 1 base, leaving 6 bases not matched to a gene. Germline V gene lookup returns CDR1 SNHLY and CDR2 FYNNEI. The CDR3 runs to 16 residues. This CDR3 is CASSELSGGPNTEAFF. The CDR3 DNA reads as TGTGCCAGCAGTGAATTGTCAGGGGGCCCGAACACTGAAGCTTTCTTT.

This chain joins TRBV6-5 and TRBJ2-2; D is possibly TRBD1 or TRBD2 (5 bases each). Trimming pared 2 bases from V and 6 bases from J, leaving 10 bases between. The CDR3 length is 14 residues. Germline assignment: CDR1 MNHEY and CDR2 SVGAGI. CDR3 coding DNA: TGTGCCAGCAGTTACAGGGACCCCGCCGGGGAGCTGTTTTTT. It translates to CASSYRDPAGELFF.